These 20 T cell receptor beta chains were sequenced from one sample in a study of T cells in Graves' hyperthyroidism and ophthalmopathy. TCR beta CDR3 region amplification was performed from RNA transcripts. First-round RT-PCR targeting the TCR CDR3 was performed with the HTBI primer set. TCRdb fed the multiplex PCR reads into MiXCR, producing one record per CDR3 protein. The sample lists more than 300,000 distinct CDR3 sequences, about a sixth occurring once. Input material: blood. The receptors shown here come from a woman aged 25-40 years with Graves' hyperthyroidism that later progressed to Graves' ophthalmopathy.

The chain carries TRBV5-8 and TRBJ2-3, with 7 bases aligning to TRBD2. After removal of 1 base from V and 1 base from J, the junction contained 6 bases not matched to a gene. CDR1 is SGHTS and CDR2 is YDEGEE in the germline V gene. The CDR3 sequence is 16 residues long. CDR3 coding DNA: TGTGCCAGCAGCTTGAGAACTAGCGCACGCACAGATACGCAGTATTTT. Translating it yields CASSLRTSARTDTQYF.

This clonotype showed up many times. The chain links TRBV3-1 to TRBJ1-1; D is perhaps TRBD1 (6 bases). There are 14 residues in the CDR3. V shed 4 bases and J shed 4 bases, with 13 bases lying between them. Germline CDR1 is LGHDT and CDR2 is YNNKEL (reference sequence). CDR3 residues: CASSRNEGGTEAFF. CDR3 nucleotide sequence: TGTGCCAGCAGCCGCAACGAAGGGGGCACTGAAGCTTTCTTT. Combining the CDR3 with reference TRBV3-1 and TRBJ1-1 gives the whole variable domain DTAVSQTPKYLVTQMGNDKSIKCEQNLGHDTMYWYKQDSKKFLKIMFSYNNKELIINETVPNRFSPKSPDKAHLNLHINSLELGDSAVYFCASSRNEGGTEAFFGQGTRLTVV.

In its sample, this clonotype was seen a few times. The rearrangement joins TRBV10-3 to TRBJ2-2; 7 positions agree with TRBD2. V was pared by 2 bases and J by 6 bases, with 6 bases of the junction left unmatched. The CDR3 loop spans 15 amino acids. The germline CDR1 and CDR2 sequences are ENHRY and SYGVKD. In DNA, the CDR3 is TGTGCCATCAGTGAGGGGGGAGGGCAAGCCGGGGAGCTGTTTTTT. Translating gives CAISEGGGQAGELFF.

This clonotype was counted ten times or more. The chain joins TRBV28 to TRBJ1-2, with 7 bases that match TRBD1. V shed 3 bases and J 6 bases; nucleotides not matched to a gene: 4. The CDR3 length is 13 residues. CDR1 and CDR2 (germline): MDHEN, SYDVKM. The CDR3 DNA reads as TGTGCCAGCAGTTTGTCAGGGGGGCATGGCTACACCTTC. It specifies CASSLSGGHGYTF.

This clonotype was detected many times. V is TRBV4-1 and J is TRBJ2-7, with D possibly being TRBD2 (6 bases). The CDR3 contains 15 residues. Trimming left V 0 bases short and J 2 bases short, with 11 bases between. Per the germline V gene, CDR1 is MGHRA and CDR2 is YSYEKL. The CDR3 region has the DNA TGCGCCAGCAGCCAAGATCGAGGAGGGGCCTACGAGCAGTACTTC. Translated, it gives CASSQDRGGAYEQYF.

This clonotype has ten or more counts. This sequence joins TRBV20-1 and TRBJ1-1; 9 nucleotides match TRBD1. The CDR3 is made up of 20 amino acids. The ends lost 0 bases at V and 0 bases at J; junction bases unmatched: 17. From germline, CDR1 is DFQATT and CDR2 SNEGSKA (reference sequence). CDR3 sequence: CSARERRRPGQGFMNTEAFF. The CDR3, as DNA: TGCAGTGCTAGAGAGAGACGAAGACCGGGACAGGGATTCATGAACACTGAAGCTTTCTTT.

Ten or more counts support this clonotype. The J gene is TRBJ2-3, the V gene TRBV3-1; 7 bases fit TRBD2. With V trimmed by 4 bases and J by 0 bases, 7 bases remained unmatched. CDR3 length equals 16 residues. The V gene's germline CDR1 is LGHDT and CDR2 YNNKEL (reference sequence). The CDR3: CASSPGGGPSTDTQYF. CDR3 DNA: TGTGCCAGCAGCCCGGGGGGTGGTCCTAGCACAGATACGCAGTATTTT.

V gene TRBV12-3 or TRBV12-4 combines with J gene TRBJ1-4, with D possibly being TRBD1 (5 bases). Trimming pared 6 bases from V and 0 bases from J, leaving 11 bases between. The CDR3 covers 15 residues. This CDR3 reads CASSPGGATNEKLFF. As DNA, the CDR3 is TGTGCCAGCAGCCCCGGAGGGGCAACTAATGAAAAACTGTTTTTT.

This clonotype was counted ten times or more. The chain joins TRBV6-6 to TRBJ1-2; 9 positions match TRBD1. The germline V gene has CDR1 MNHNY and CDR2 SVGAGI (reference sequence). The junction had 6 bases not matched to a gene; V was cut back by 2 bases and J by 2 bases. This CDR3 comprises 16 residues. Here the CDR3 reads CASSYLRDRANYGYTF. The CDR3, as DNA: TGTGCCAGCAGTTACCTCCGGGACAGGGCCAACTATGGCTACACCTTC.

This clonotype showed up many times. The V gene is TRBV3-1, the J gene TRBJ2-7, with a possible D match to TRBD1 (6 bases). This CDR3 has 12 amino acids. Per the germline V gene, CDR1 is LGHDT and CDR2 is YNNKEL (reference sequence). V was trimmed by 7 bases and J by 6 bases, leaving 13 bases between them. The CDR3 reads CASNRGRGEQYF. The CDR3 DNA follows: TGTGCCAGCAACAGAGGCAGGGGCGAGCAGTACTTC.

This chain links TRBV7-8 with TRBJ2-7, with D perhaps matching TRBD2 (5 bases). Germline-derived CDR1 and CDR2 are SGHVS and FQNEAQ. Deletions cut 8 bases from V and 6 bases from J, with 14 bases between. The CDR3 spans 12 residues. In DNA, the CDR3 is TGTGCCAGCCAGGCCATACTAGGCGAGCAGTACTTC. Amino acids: CASQAILGEQYF. Full variable domain (rest looked up from reference TRBV7-8 and TRBJ2-7): GAGVSQSPRYKVAKRGQDVALRCDPISGHVSLFWYQQALGQGPEFLTYFQNEAQLDKSGLPSDRFFAERPEGSVSTLKIQRTQQEDSAVYLCASQAILGEQYFGPGTRLTVT.

The sample holds many counts of this clonotype. This chain uses TRBV19 with TRBJ1-4; D unclear. The CDR3 sequence is 18 residues long. Germline V gene data show CDR1 as LNHDA and CDR2 as SQIVND (reference sequence). Trimming removed 5 bases from V and 7 bases from J, with 26 bases in between. In DNA form, the CDR3 reads TGTGCCAGTAGTCCCCGTGGATGGGTGTCCGGGTCGGCTGAAAAACTGTTTTTT. Translated, it gives CASSPRGWVSGSAEKLFF. Together with reference TRBV19 and TRBJ1-4, the CDR3 gives the full variable domain: DGGITQSPKYLFRKEGQNVTLSCEQNLNHDAMYWYRQDPGQGLRLIYYSQIVNDFQKGDIAEGYSVSREKKESFPLTVTSAQKNPTAFYLCASSPRGWVSGSAEKLFFGSGTQLSVL.

This clonotype has ten or more counts. J is TRBJ2-2 and V is TRBV3-1; TRBD1 agrees at 7 bases. This CDR3 is built from 17 residues. Germline lookup yields CDR1 LGHDT and CDR2 YNNKEL (reference sequence). With 3 bases clipped from V and 0 bases from J, the junction kept 7 bases outside the gene matches. The CDR3 sequence: CASSQETGATNTGELFF. In nucleotides, the CDR3 is TGTGCCAGCAGCCAGGAAACAGGGGCCACGAACACCGGGGAGCTGTTTTTT.

This clonotype was detected many times. This chain links TRBV15 with TRBJ1-1; D is unclear. This CDR3 has 11 residues. Germline V lookup: CDR1 LNHNV, CDR2 YYDKDF (reference sequence). Between the trimmed V and J ends, which lost 1 base and 5 bases, there was a span of 2 bases. The CDR3 spells CATSRGTEAFF. The CDR3, as DNA: TGTGCCACCAGCAGAGGGACTGAAGCTTTCTTT. The full variable domain, its missing parts supplied by reference TRBV15 and TRBJ1-1, is DAMVIQNPRYQVTQFGKPVTLSCSQTLNHNVMYWYQQKSSQAPKLLFHYYDKDFNNEADTPDNFQSRRPNTSFCFLDIRSPGLGDTAMYLCATSRGTEAFFGQGTRLTVV.

This clonotype has a count of ten or more. The chain joins TRBV25-1 to TRBJ1-1; TRBD1 agrees at 7 bases. This CDR3 is built from 15 residues. Germline assignment: CDR1 MGHDK and CDR2 SYGVNS. V shed 0 bases and J 5 bases; nucleotides not matched to a gene: 6. CDR3 protein: CASSEYRKGATEAFF. In nucleotides, the CDR3 is TGTGCCAGCAGTGAATATCGAAAGGGGGCGACTGAAGCTTTCTTT.

V and J are TRBV28 and TRBJ1-5; 7 bases map to TRBD1. The J segment lost 3 bases and the V segment lost 5 bases, leaving 7 bases of the junction unmatched. The CDR3 is 15 residues long. Germline lookup yields CDR1 MDHEN and CDR2 SYDVKM. The CDR3: CASSPATGINQPQHF. The CDR3 nucleotides are TGTGCCAGCAGTCCCGCGACAGGGATCAATCAGCCCCAGCATTTT.

This clonotype has just a few counts. This chain uses TRBV28 with TRBJ2-7; TRBD1 matches 9 bases. In germline, CDR1 is MDHEN, CDR2 SYDVKM. The CDR3 has 14 residues. The ends lost 6 bases at V and 6 bases at J; junction bases unmatched: 9. CDR3 protein: CASRYRGQFGEQYF. CDR3 in DNA: TGTGCCAGCAGGTACAGGGGGCAGTTCGGCGAGCAGTACTTC.

This clonotype was counted at least ten times. The J gene is TRBJ1-2, the V gene TRBV7-9; TRBD1 matches at 7 bases. This CDR3 comprises 15 residues. Trimming cost V 1 base and J 3 bases; bases outside gene matches: 5. Germline CDR1 is SEHNR and CDR2 is FQNEAQ (reference sequence). CDR3 residues: CASSLDPDRDYGYTF. The CDR3 bases are TGTGCCAGCAGCTTAGACCCTGACAGGGACTATGGCTACACCTTC.

This clonotype was counted at least ten times. The chain couples TRBV6-1 to TRBJ2-5; D call uncertain. Germline V CDR1 and CDR2: MNHNS, SASEGT. The CDR3 sequence is 11 residues long. V was cut by 7 bases and J by 2 bases, with 5 bases left in between. CDR3 DNA: TGTGCCAGCACCATTCAAGAGACCCAGTACTTC. Translating it yields CASTIQETQYF.

This clonotype was picked up many times. The rearrangement uses TRBV2 and TRBJ1-2, with D perhaps TRBD1 (5 bases). CDR3 length: 13 residues. Trimming stripped 7 bases from V and 3 bases from J, with 12 bases between. CDR1 SNHLY and CDR2 FYNNEI come from the germline V gene. This CDR3 reads CASILSTDYGYTF. In DNA form, the CDR3 reads TGTGCCAGCATTCTCTCGACAGACTATGGCTACACCTTC.